A selection of T cell receptor beta chains follows, all from one sample in a study of blood T cell repertoires in COVID-19. The data were produced by immunoSEQ multiplex PCR, yet TCRdb's version contains in-frame clones alone and is incomplete. The sample holds 270,000 or so clones; 80% to 90% are singletons and the top ten take more than 10%. The sample comprised peripheral blood. The receptors originated from a woman aged 25 to 45 with COVID-19, enrolled during active disease. Each CDR3 is given with its conserved first and last residue. Fields, in order: clone size, D gene, CDR3 length, V gene, J gene, CDR3 DNA, CDR3 protein. A D gene is named only where the DNA matches it firmly. Clone size is shown for a subset of rows, as once, few, many or a class of expanded clone.

>many|TRBD1|16|TRBV7-2|TRBJ2-1
TGTGCCAGCAGCTCTCAACCGGGACAGGGGATCAATGAGCAGTTCTTC
CASSSQPGQGINEQFF
>once|TRBD1|13|TRBV29-1|TRBJ2-1
TGCAGCGTTGACCGGGACAGGGGGAATGAGCAGTTCTTC
CSVDRDRGNEQFF
>.|.|13|TRBV2|TRBJ1-1
TGTGCCAGCATCGAGGGCGCGAACACTGAAGCTTTCTTT
CASIEGANTEAFF
>once|TRBD1|12|TRBV27|TRBJ2-7
TGTGCCAGCAGCGGACAGGGCAACGAGCAGTACTTC
CASSGQGNEQYF
>.|.|15|TRBV5-4|TRBJ1-2
TGTGCCAGCAGCCCGATTGGGGACACTTCATATGGCTACACCTTC
CASSPIGDTSYGYTF
>.|.|15|TRBV5-1|TRBJ1-1
TGCGCCAGCAGCTTGGCCGGGCAGGGGTTCACTGAAGCTTTCTTT
CASSLAGQGFTEAFF
>.|TRBD1|16|TRBV11-3|TRBJ2-1
TGTGCCAGCAGCTCCCACGGGACAGGGTGGGCCAATGAGCAGTTCTTC
CASSSHGTGWANEQFF
>.|.|15|TRBV9|TRBJ1-5
TGTGCCAGCAGCCGAGGGGGATATGACAATCAGCCCCAGCATTTT
CASSRGGYDNQPQHF
>.|.|15|TRBV3-1/TRBV3-2|TRBJ2-2
TGTGCCAGCAGCCAAGGGAGGGGGCGAGCCGGGGAGCTGTTTTTT
CASSQGRGRAGELFF
>.|.|16|TRBV5-6|TRBJ1-2
TGTGCCAGCAGCTTGGTGGGCAGGGGAGCTAACTATGGCTACACCTTC
CASSLVGRGANYGYTF
>.|.|12|TRBV6-5|TRBJ1-2
TGTGCCAGCAGCCCAGGGTACTATGGCTACACCTTC
CASSPGYYGYTF
>once|TRBD2|19|TRBV7-6|TRBJ2-3
TGTGCCAGCAGCTTATTTTGGACTAGCGGGGACGGGGGGACAGATACGCAGTATTTT
CASSLFWTSGDGGTDTQYF
>.|.|15|TRBV2|TRBJ2-7
TGTGCCAGCAGTGAATTCCAGGGTGACACATACGAGCAGTACTTC
CASSEFQGDTYEQYF
>.|.|15|TRBV9|TRBJ1-1
TGTGCCAGCAGCTTTGGAGGGGCATTGGACACTGAAGCTTTCTTT
CASSFGGALDTEAFF
>.|.|13|TRBV5-8|TRBJ1-1
TGTGCCAGCAGCGTCGGGAGAAGCACTGAAGCTTTCTTT
CASSVGRSTEAFF
>.|TRBD1|15|TRBV11-2|TRBJ2-7
TGTGCCAGCAGCTTAGGGACAGGTGATTCCTACGAGCAGTACTTC
CASSLGTGDSYEQYF
>.|TRBD2|14|TRBV28|TRBJ2-5
TGTGCCAGCAGTTCCGGGGGGGCCCGGGAGACCCAGTACTTC
CASSSGGARETQYF
>once|.|17|TRBV19|TRBJ1-3
TGTGCCAGTAGTATAGGGGGACTACTTCGCCGAGGAAACACCATATATTTT
CASSIGGLLRRGNTIYF